These 26 T cell receptor beta chains originate from one sample sequenced in a study of blood T cell repertoires in COVID-19. The protocol was immunoSEQ multiplex PCR, while the TCRdb copy is restricted to in-frame clones and leaves out a portion. The sample holds 150,000 to 200,000 clones; around 87% are singletons and the top ten take roughly 7%. The sample comprised peripheral blood. The receptors originated from a woman older than 75 in a cohort sampled during active or convalescent COVID-19.

The chain employs TRBV9 and TRBJ2-1; maybe TRBD2 (5 bases). The CDR3 length is 16 residues. From germline, CDR1 is SGDLS and CDR2 YYNGEE. V dropped 4 bases and J dropped 6 bases, with 20 bases sitting between them. CDR3 residues: CASSTRPTIGVNEQFF. The CDR3 coding sequence is TGTGCCAGCAGCACCCGGCCAACCATCGGGGTCAATGAGCAGTTCTTC.

J is TRBJ2-2 and V is TRBV5-5; D uncertain. The CDR3 totals 14 residues. Looked up from germline, CDR1 is SGHKS and CDR2 is YYEKEE (reference sequence). V gave up 0 bases and J gave up 1 base, with 4 bases separating them. The CDR3: CASSLVKNTGELFF. The CDR3 bases are TGTGCCAGCAGCTTGGTCAAGAACACCGGGGAGCTGTTTTTT.

The table lists this clone with a few counts. The same CDR3 is also encoded by other DNA sequences in this sample. The CDR3 protein is CATSRDPGSNQPQHF. The CDR3 DNA is TGTGCCACCAGCAGAGACCCGGGGAGCAATCAGCCCCAGCATTTT. The chain is built from TRBV15 and TRBJ1-5, with unresolved D. Trimming removed 0 bases at V and 1 base at J, with 7 bases between. CDR3 length: 15 amino acids. Germline values: CDR1 LNHNV, CDR2 YYDKDF (reference sequence).

The rearrangement links TRBV6-2 or TRBV6-3 to TRBJ1-5; D is perhaps TRBD1 (5 bases). Trimming removed 2 bases from V and 5 bases from J, with 10 bases in between. CDR3 length: 14 residues. Looked up from germline, CDR1 is MNHEY and CDR2 is SVGEGT. This CDR3 reads CASSYGAGDQPQHF. CDR3 DNA: TGTGCCAGCAGTTACGGGGCAGGTGATCAGCCCCAGCATTTT.

The rearrangement joins TRBV10-3 to TRBJ1-1; 11 bases fit TRBD1. This CDR3 is built from 13 residues. Germline values: CDR1 ENHRY, CDR2 SYGVKD. V lost 10 bases to trimming and J lost 4 bases; unmatched junction nucleotides: 5. The CDR3 DNA sequence: TGTGCCAACGGACAGGGGGCTGGCACTGAAGCTTTCTTT. Translated, it gives CANGQGAGTEAFF.

This clone was detected only a few times. V is TRBV28 and J is TRBJ1-6; TRBD1 matches 7 bases. After removal of 3 bases from V and 4 bases from J, the junction contained 12 bases not matched to a gene. The CDR3 is made up of 18 amino acids. CDR1 is MDHEN and CDR2 is SYDVKM in the germline V gene. For the CDR3, the DNA is TGTGCCAGCAGTTTTGAGGCCGCGCGGACAGGTTATAATTCACCCCTCCACTTT. Translation: CASSFEAARTGYNSPLHF.

The chain recombines TRBV24-1 with TRBJ1-4; D might be TRBD1 (6 bases). Per germline, CDR1 KGHDR and CDR2 SFDVKD. The germline V and J ends were trimmed by 6 bases and 8 bases, with 18 bases remaining between them. The CDR3 has 15 residues. CDR3 in DNA: TGTGCCACCAGTTCCTCGGGGGGCATTAGGGAAAAACTGTTTTTT. Amino acid sequence: CATSSSGGIREKLFF.

This clone has a single count. The rearrangement uses TRBV7-9 and TRBJ2-3; tentatively, D is TRBD1 (6 bases). The CDR3 runs 16 residues. Trimming took 8 bases from V and 5 from J, leaving 23 bases between them. CDR1 SEHNR and CDR2 FQNEAQ come from the germline V gene (reference sequence). CDR3 nucleotides: TGTGCCAGCGCTCGAGAGGACAGACCTCTGGGAGATACGCAGTATTTT. Translating it yields CASAREDRPLGDTQYF. The full variable domain, in which reference TRBV7-9 and TRBJ2-3 provide the parts outside the CDR3, is DTGVSQNPRHKITKRGQNVTFRCDPISEHNRLYWYRQTLGQGPEFLTYFQNEAQLEKSRLLSDRFSAERPKGSFSTLEIQRTEQGDSAMYLCASAREDRPLGDTQYFGPGTRLTVL.

The chain joins TRBV20-1 to TRBJ1-5, with a tentative D call TRBD1 (6 bases). The CDR3 is 13 amino acids. Germline V CDR1 and CDR2: DFQATT, SNEGSKA (reference sequence). Trimming stripped 3 bases from V and 4 bases from J, with 10 bases between. The CDR3 coding sequence is TGCAGTGCTAGTTCAGGGGAAAATCAGCCCCAGCATTTT. It translates to CSASSGENQPQHF.

The chain employs TRBV7-6 and TRBJ2-1; 12 positions match TRBD2. The CDR3 runs to 15 residues. The V gene's germline CDR1 is SGHVS and CDR2 FNYEAQ. The ends lost 4 bases at V and 6 bases at J; junction bases unmatched: 4. CDR3 DNA: TGTGCCAGCAGCTCCCTAGCGGGAGGGAGCAATGAGCAGTTCTTC. Amino acids: CASSSLAGGSNEQFF.

V usage is TRBV5-4 and J usage is TRBJ1-2, with 8 bases fitting TRBD1. The CDR3 is 14 amino acids. J gave up 4 bases and V 4 bases, and 6 bases lay outside the gene matches. Germline-derived CDR1 and CDR2 are SGHNT and YYREEE (reference sequence). CDR3 nucleotide sequence: TGTGCCAGCAGCCGTCGACAGGGGCCCTATGGCTACACCTTC. Translated, it gives CASSRRQGPYGYTF.

The DNA of the CDR3 is TGCGCCAAAGAAGGGGGGCGCAGGCTAGCGGGAGGGCCTTTCCACGAGCAGTACGTC. Translating it yields CAKEGGRRLAGGPFHEQYV. The V call is TRBV23-1, the J call TRBJ2-7; 12 bases line up with TRBD2. TRBV23-1 is given ORF status, its function remaining uncertain. The CDR3 runs 19 residues. With V trimmed by 10 bases and J by 5 bases, 24 bases remained unmatched.

The chain joins TRBV20-1 to TRBJ1-3; 8 nucleotides line up with TRBD1. The CDR3 consists of 17 residues. Germline V gives CDR1 DFQATT, CDR2 SNEGSKA (reference sequence). V trimming: 3 bases; J trimming: 0 bases; junction bases outside the gene matches: 10. Here the CDR3 reads CSASGWGQVDSGNTIYF. The DNA for the CDR3 is TGCAGTGCTAGTGGTTGGGGACAGGTTGACTCTGGAAACACCATATATTTT.

This clone was counted between two and nine times. The V gene is TRBV10-1, the J gene TRBJ2-2; weak D call: TRBD2 (5 bases). Germline CDR1 WNHNN, CDR2 SYGVQD (reference sequence). The CDR3 totals 13 residues. Trimming took 0 bases from V and 7 from J, leaving 6 bases between them. The CDR3 DNA sequence: TGCGCCAGCAGTGAGTCGAGGGACGGGGAGCTGTTTTTT. Translating it yields CASSESRDGELFF.

V gene TRBV9 combines with J gene TRBJ1-1, with TRBD1 identical over 8 bases. After removal of 2 bases from V and 4 bases from J, the junction contained 10 bases not matched to a gene. CDR1 SGDLS and CDR2 YYNGEE come from the germline V gene. The length of the CDR3 is 16 residues. This CDR3 reads CASSVAPTGASTEAFF. In DNA, the CDR3 is TGTGCCAGCAGCGTCGCTCCGACAGGGGCGAGCACTGAAGCTTTCTTT.

The rearrangement uses TRBV6-6 and TRBJ1-2; 8 nucleotides match TRBD1. The CDR3 length is 14 residues. Trimming took 3 bases from V and 10 from J; bases not matched to a gene: 10. Germline values: CDR1 MNHNY, CDR2 SVGAGI (reference sequence). Here the CDR3 reads CASSYRGQGSAYTF. In nucleotides, the CDR3 is TGTGCCAGCAGTTATCGAGGACAGGGCTCAGCCTACACCTTC.

V usage is TRBV12-3 or TRBV12-4 and J usage is TRBJ1-1; D unclear. The ends were cut back, 7 bases at V and 1 base at J, with 4 bases in the middle. CDR3 length: 11 residues. This CDR3 reads CASKANTEAFF. CDR3 bases: TGTGCCAGCAAAGCGAACACTGAAGCTTTCTTT.

About this clone itself: One end of the junction is discordant with germline, which a read error may explain. The chain is built from TRBV10-2 and TRBJ2-1, with 7 bases lining up with TRBD2. The germline V gene encodes CDR1 WSHSY and CDR2 SAAADI. The CDR3 is made up of 15 amino acids. CDR3 region: CASGEGSGENNEQFF. The DNA of the CDR3 is TGCGCCAGCGGTGAGGGGAGCGGGGAGAACAATGAGCAGTTCTTC.

The chain combines TRBV10-1 with TRBJ2-3, with 9 nucleotides matching TRBD2. The germline gives CDR1 WNHNN, CDR2 SYGVQD (reference sequence). J gave up 1 base and V 4 bases, and 3 bases lay outside the gene matches. The CDR3 extends over 15 amino acids. The CDR3 region is CASSGSGGRTDTQYF. DNA for the CDR3: TGCGCCAGCAGTGGTAGCGGGGGTCGCACAGATACGCAGTATTTT.

This chain connects TRBV29-1 to TRBJ1-2; D might be TRBD1 (5 bases). V lost 8 bases and J 7 bases, leaving 17 bases between the germline ends. Germline CDR1 and CDR2: SQVTM and ANQGSEA. The CDR3 has 12 amino acids. This CDR3 is CSFSRGSRGYTF. CDR3 DNA: TGCAGCTTTAGTCGGGGGTCTCGTGGCTACACCTTC.

The chain is built from TRBV10-1 and TRBJ2-1; TRBD1 matches 10 bases. V trimming: 4 bases; J trimming: 6 bases; junction bases outside the gene matches: 6. The CDR3 runs 15 residues. The germline V gene has CDR1 WNHNN and CDR2 SYGVQD (reference sequence). CDR3 nucleotides: TGCGCCAGCAGTGTGGGCGGGACAGGGGTCAATGAGCAGTTCTTC. Encoded protein: CASSVGGTGVNEQFF.

This chain joins TRBV5-1 and TRBJ2-3; 10 bases agree with TRBD2. CDR3 length equals 15 residues. The junction had 6 bases not matched to a gene; V was cut back by 4 bases and J by 4 bases. Germline V gene lookup returns CDR1 SGHRS and CDR2 YFSETQ. The CDR3 loop is CASSLSGGVADTQYF. CDR3 DNA sequence: TGCGCCAGCAGCCTAAGCGGGGGGGTAGCAGATACGCAGTATTTT.

This sequence joins TRBV7-2 and TRBJ2-7; perhaps TRBD1 as D (5 bases). This CDR3 has 15 amino acids. Germline V gene data show CDR1 as SGHTA and CDR2 as FQGNSA. Trimming took 1 base from V and 4 from J, leaving 14 bases between them. The CDR3 DNA reads TGTGCCAGCAGCTTAGAGGGGCATCAAATTTACGAGCAGTACTTC. Translating gives CASSLEGHQIYEQYF.

This chain joins TRBV3-1 (or the pseudogene TRBV3-2) and TRBJ2-1; 8 bases match TRBD2. The CDR3 consists of 21 residues. In germline, CDR1 is LGHDT, CDR2 YNNKEL (reference sequence). With 1 base clipped from V and 5 bases from J, the junction kept 22 bases outside the gene matches. The CDR3 is CASSQVFSGKPTHKHDNEQFF. In nucleotides, the CDR3 is TGTGCCAGCAGCCAAGTCTTTAGCGGGAAGCCTACGCACAAACACGACAATGAGCAGTTCTTC.

V usage is TRBV6-5 and J usage is TRBJ1-2; 8 bases line up with TRBD1. V gave up 5 bases and J gave up 6 bases; unmatched junction bases: 8. The CDR3 consists of 14 residues. The germline V gene has CDR1 MNHEY and CDR2 SVGAGI. The CDR3 sequence: CASSPHGTGNGYTF. The CDR3 region has the DNA TGTGCCAGCAGTCCCCACGGGACAGGCAATGGCTACACCTTC.

The rearrangement uses TRBV11-2 and TRBJ2-7; possible D gene TRBD2, 6 bases. The germline CDR1 and CDR2 sequences are SGHAT and FQNNGV. Trimming stripped 2 bases from V and 3 bases from J, with 23 bases between. The CDR3 length is 18 residues. The DNA of the CDR3 is TGTGCCAGCAGCTTATTGGGTCGCGGAGGGATCGGGGACTACGAGCAGTACTTC. This gives the protein CASSLLGRGGIGDYEQYF.